This TCR beta chain was recorded in a study of vaccination and CD4 T cells after COVID-19. Across the study: The BNT162b2 or mRNA-1273 vaccine was given to participants in two doses. As a positive control, some control cultures were given a CEFX pool, while others were given an HIV-1 Nef pool or no peptide. Study observations and caveats: Rising from about 20 to 38, the median of SARS-CoV-2-reactive clonotypes did not change significantly. This study had few convalescent patients and no early post-infection samples.

Treatment indicated: approximately 9-day PBMC culture with coronavirus spike peptide pools or control peptides (ViraFEST assay). This CDR3 spans 14 amino acids. The germline V and J ends were trimmed by 2 bases and 7 bases, with 14 bases remaining between them. Germline CDR1 and CDR2: KGHSH and LQKENI. As for this clonotype: The antigen remains unidentified.

Oncomine TCR Beta short-read sequencing was applied to DNA from cultured CD4+ T cells. One entry per CDR3 protein, called by TCRdb with MiXCR from the PCR reads. The profile shows approximately 13,000 distinct CDR3 sequences, about four fifths of them singletons. Sequenced sample: CD4+ T cells from blood, cultured in vitro. The rearrangement uses TRBV18 and TRBJ1-1; D might be TRBD1 (5 bases). This clonotype originated in a human donor who had recovered from COVID-19. The CDR3 nucleotides are TGTGCCAGCTCACCAATCAATGTGCAGGGTGAAGCTTTCTTT. It translates to CASSPINVQGEAFF.